The 17 T cell receptor beta chains below come from one sample, sequenced in a study of shared clonotypes between healthy human individuals. TCRdb's copy holds only in-frame clones and misses some; the assay was immunoSEQ multiplex PCR. The table includes fewer than 1 million clones, 90% to 97% detected once. Terminally differentiated effector memory CD45RA+ cells were left out of the naive CD8 fraction, which was CD45RO-negative and positively selected for CCR7. What was sequenced was naive CD8+ T cells sorted from blood. These receptors were collected from a young man in good health.

The V call is TRBV23-1, the J call TRBJ1-5, with D perhaps matching TRBD1 (6 bases). TRBV23-1 is an open reading frame, and its role is uncertain. Trimming cost V 10 bases and J 2 bases, with 18 bases left between them. The CDR3 covers 15 residues. The DNA for the CDR3 is TGCGCCATCTCATCCGGGGGGCTTGGCAATCAGCCCCAGCATTTT. It encodes CAISSGGLGNQPQHF.

In regard to this clone: This sample includes further DNA sequences coding for the same CDR3. J is TRBJ2-7 and V is TRBV7-9; D is unclear. Germline V gene lookup returns CDR1 SEHNR and CDR2 FQNEAQ (reference sequence). V lost 1 base, J lost 3 bases, and 7 bases lay in between. The CDR3 sequence is 13 residues long. In DNA, the CDR3 is TGTGCCAGCAGCTTAGTAGGCGACTACGAGCAGTACTTC. It specifies CASSLVGDYEQYF.

This chain joins TRBV30 and TRBJ1-1, with D unresolved. There are 12 residues in the CDR3. V gave up 2 bases and J gave up 0 bases, with 4 bases separating them. Germline V lookup: CDR1 GTSNPN, CDR2 SVGIG (reference sequence). In nucleotides, the CDR3 is TGTGCCTGGAGTCCCGTGAACACTGAAGCTTTCTTT. Translated, it gives CAWSPVNTEAFF.

The chain couples TRBV5-1 to TRBJ2-2, with D tentatively TRBD2 (5 bases). This CDR3 is built from 15 residues. Germline V gene lookup returns CDR1 SGHRS and CDR2 YFSETQ. With 0 bases removed from V and 0 bases from J, the gap between germline ends came to 6 bases. The CDR3 nucleotides read TGCGCCAGCAGCTTGGGACTAACGAACACCGGGGAGCTGTTTTTT. This codes for CASSLGLTNTGELFF.

The chain is built from TRBV5-6 and TRBJ1-4, with a weak D call TRBD1 (5 bases). V lost 3 bases and J 6 bases, leaving 9 bases between the germline ends. This CDR3 contains 13 residues. Germline loops: CDR1 SGHDT, CDR2 YYEEEE. The DNA of the CDR3 is TGTGCCAGCAGCTCGCAGGGTTATGAAAAACTGTTTTTT. As protein: CASSSQGYEKLFF.

CDR3: CASRSFGQRGDNEQFF. The DNA for the CDR3 is TGTGCCAGCCGAAGTTTCGGACAGCGGGGTGACAATGAGCAGTTCTTC. This chain joins TRBV5-5 and TRBJ2-1; TRBD2 might be the D (7 bases). This CDR3 is built from 16 residues. Trimming removed 7 bases at V and 5 bases at J, with 22 bases between. Germline CDR1 SGHKS, CDR2 YYEKEE (reference sequence).

The chain uses TRBV2 and TRBJ2-5, with TRBD2 matching over 9 bases. V was pared by 7 bases and J by 2 bases, with 8 bases of the junction left unmatched. The CDR3 contains 15 residues. CDR1 is SNHLY, CDR2 FYNNEI, per germline. The CDR3 DNA reads as TGTGCCAGCATATCTGCGACTAGCGGACAAGAGACCCAGTACTTC. This sequence encodes CASISATSGQETQYF.

The J gene is TRBJ2-1, the V gene TRBV10-2; 7 bases align to TRBD2. The CDR3 covers 16 residues. V was clipped by 4 bases and J by 12 bases; unmatched bases: 18. The V gene's germline CDR1 is WSHSY and CDR2 SAAADI. The CDR3 nucleotides are TGCGCCAGCAGTGTACCCTTAGTTCAGCGGGGATTGGGGCAGTTCTTC. Translating it yields CASSVPLVQRGLGQFF.

The V call is TRBV27, the J call TRBJ1-5, with TRBD1 identical over 9 bases. V lost 4 bases and J lost 5; bases outside the gene matches: 6. Per the germline V gene, CDR1 is MNHEY and CDR2 is SMNVEV (reference sequence). This CDR3 is 15 amino acids long. The CDR3 DNA reads as TGTGCCAGCAGTTGGGGGGGACAGGGTGATCAGCCCCAGCATTTT. Encoded protein: CASSWGGQGDQPQHF.

V and J are TRBV7-9 and TRBJ2-1; 7 bases align to TRBD2. The CDR3 contains 17 residues. V lost 4 bases to trimming and J lost 2 bases; unmatched junction nucleotides: 11. Per the germline V gene, CDR1 is SEHNR and CDR2 is FQNEAQ (reference sequence). The CDR3, as DNA: TGTGCCAGCAGCTCGCCTCTGGGCGGGAGCACCTACAATGAGCAGTTCTTC. Translation: CASSSPLGGSTYNEQFF.

V usage is TRBV19 and J usage is TRBJ1-5; 9 positions match TRBD1. CDR3 length: 14 amino acids. V lost 5 bases, J lost 7 bases, and 6 bases stayed unmatched. Germline CDR1 and CDR2: LNHDA and SQIVND (reference sequence). The CDR3 loop is CASSLGQGYQPQHF. The CDR3 DNA sequence: TGTGCCAGTAGTCTAGGACAGGGGTACCAGCCCCAGCATTTT.

The V call is TRBV2, the J call TRBJ1-2, with D perhaps matching TRBD1 (5 bases). Per germline, CDR1 SNHLY and CDR2 FYNNEI. The ends were cut back, 0 bases at V and 2 bases at J, with 10 bases in the middle. CDR3 size: 15 residues. CDR3 loop: CASSEAPGRNYGYTF. The CDR3 DNA follows: TGTGCCAGCAGTGAAGCACCGGGACGGAACTATGGCTACACCTTC.

The chain joins TRBV7-9 to TRBJ2-5; TRBD1 matches 8 bases. The trim removed 3 bases at V and 2 bases at J, leaving 8 bases unmatched. Germline V gene sequence: CDR1 SEHNR, CDR2 FQNEAQ (reference sequence). This CDR3 is built from 16 residues. CDR3 in amino acids: CASSFDRGSIQETQYF. CDR3 sequence (DNA): TGTGCCAGCAGCTTCGACAGGGGATCCATACAAGAGACCCAGTACTTC.

The rearrangement uses TRBV5-4 and TRBJ2-5; the D is unclear. Trimming removed 1 base at V and 1 base at J, with 11 bases between. Germline assignment: CDR1 SGHNT and CDR2 YYREEE (reference sequence). This CDR3 contains 15 residues. CDR3 sequence: CASSLWQTLQETQYF. CDR3 DNA sequence: TGTGCCAGCAGCTTGTGGCAGACCCTCCAAGAGACCCAGTACTTC.

Regarding this clone: The same CDR3 arises from other DNA sequences in this sample as well. Written as DNA, the CDR3 is TGTGCCAGTAGCCAGACACCGGGGGGGTACGAGCAGTACTTC. Translating gives CASSQTPGGYEQYF. The V call is TRBV19, the J call TRBJ2-7; 8 bases are shared with TRBD2. Losses at the gene ends were 6 bases for V and 4 bases for J; bases not matched to a gene: 8. CDR1 and CDR2 from the germline V gene are LNHDA and SQIVND (reference sequence). The CDR3 is made up of 14 amino acids. Complete variable domain (other parts from reference TRBV19 and TRBJ2-7): DGGITQSPKYLFRKEGQNVTLSCEQNLNHDAMYWYRQDPGQGLRLIYYSQIVNDFQKGDIAEGYSVSREKKESFPLTVTSAQKNPTAFYLCASSQTPGGYEQYFGPGTRLTVT.

V is TRBV15 and J is TRBJ1-4; 7 positions match TRBD1. The CDR3 contains 15 residues. Germline loops: CDR1 LNHNV, CDR2 YYDKDF (reference sequence). The J segment lost 1 base and the V segment lost 4 bases, leaving 3 bases of the junction unmatched. The CDR3 sequence: CATSTNRGTNEKLFF. The DNA of the CDR3 is TGTGCCACCAGCACCAACAGGGGAACTAATGAAAAACTGTTTTTT.

This clone was seen just once. This rearrangement joins TRBV7-6 to TRBJ2-5; no clear D. CDR3 length equals 15 residues. Germline CDR1 is SGHVS and CDR2 is FNYEAQ. V dropped 5 bases and J dropped 5 bases, with 18 bases sitting between them. Here the CDR3 reads CASSRYTGPGETQYF. CDR3 sequence (DNA): TGTGCCAGCAGCCGGTACACGGGCCCTGGGGAGACCCAGTACTTC.